This TCR beta chain is drawn from a study of blood T cells in healthy people across ages. Study-wide findings and caveats: Changes seen in expanded clonotypes were possibly confounded by donor CMV status left unknown.

Comment on this clonotype: Its target is unknown.

Primers used in a second PCR of about 6 to 11 cycles were a sample-barcoded 5' primer and a J-beta primer mix. TCRdb redid the calling of the 5' RACE reads with MiXCR, one entry per CDR3 protein. The data contain about 500,000 distinct CDR3 sequences, 24% of them seen just once; the ten biggest clones take up 8.5% to 9.5%. Germline V gives CDR1 SGDLS, CDR2 YYNGEE. V dropped 3 bases and J dropped 5 bases, with 12 bases sitting between them. The CDR3 has 14 residues. The same sample was also studied in work on T cells of mothers and their children.

The source of this sequence is a boy younger than 18 in good health. Sequencing was done on a sample of blood. This chain connects TRBV9 to TRBJ2-1, with a possible D match to TRBD1 (7 bases). For the CDR3, the DNA is TGTGCCAGCAGCGGCGGGACAGAGAACAATGAGCAGTTCTTC. Protein: CASSGGTENNEQFF.